This T cell receptor beta chain was observed in a study of cytomegalovirus exposure and HLA in healthy donors. Study observations and caveats: Associated with HLA alleles at 0.05 false discovery rate in a later analysis were 15,000 to 20,000 TCR beta sequences.

Regarding this clone: Antigen: not known. No conserved phenylalanine or tryptophan is present at the end of the CDR3, so a read error is the likely explanation.

The PCR made use of 60 Vbeta and 13 Jbeta primers. Profiled with immunoSEQ multiplex PCR; TCRdb holds only in-frame clones, not every one. This table holds more than 95,000 clones, around 78% found once. The sequence came from a male donor in good health and CMV-seronegative. The sample comprised PBMCs.

The CDR3 is CASSFLAEDNTGELFC. CDR3 bases: TGTGCCAGCAGTTTCCTAGCGGAGGACAACACCGGGGAGCTGTTTTGT. The V and J genes are TRBV6-5 and TRBJ2-2, with TRBD2 matching 7 bases. Germline CDR1 MNHEY, CDR2 SVGAGI. V trimming: 4 bases; J trimming: 2 bases; junction bases outside the gene matches: 7. The length of the CDR3 is 16 residues.